The 3 T cell receptor beta chains listed next were all sequenced from one sample in a study of CD8+ T cells in alopecia areata. Following RNA extraction, reverse transcription yielded cDNA that acted as the sequencing template. Using immunoSEQ multiplex PCR, the repertoire was profiled, and TCRdb retains in-frame clones only, with some absent. Of 140,000 to 150,000 clones listed, around 47% are singletons. Sequenced material: CD4+ T cells sorted from blood. Receptors originate from a human donor with alopecia areata.

The chain combines TRBV28 with TRBJ2-7; D unclear. Trimming shortened V by 7 bases and J by 2 bases, and 15 bases separated the two germline ends. Germline V gene lookup returns CDR1 MDHEN and CDR2 SYDVKM. The CDR3 is 14 residues long. The CDR3 nucleotides are TGTGCCAGCACCTTAGGAGCTGTTACCTACGAGCAGTACTTC. This encodes CASTLGAVTYEQYF.

The rearrangement uses TRBV7-3 and TRBJ1-1, with 8 bases fitting TRBD1. There are 16 residues in the CDR3. CDR1 and CDR2 from the germline V gene are SGHTA and FQGTGA. The V and J ends lost 4 bases and 0 bases, in that order; junction bases with no gene match: 7. In DNA, the CDR3 is TGTGCCAGCAGCTCCGCAGGGGGCGCTTTGAACACTGAAGCTTTCTTT. Protein product: CASSSAGGALNTEAFF.

The rearrangement uses TRBV30 and TRBJ2-3; D gene ambiguous. CDR3 length equals 13 residues. CDR1 is GTSNPN, CDR2 SVGIG, per germline (reference sequence). Trimming removed 2 bases at V and 2 bases at J, with 8 bases between. In nucleotides, the CDR3 is TGTGCCTGGAGTTCAGGTATCACAGATACGCAGTATTTT. This translates into CAWSSGITDTQYF.